These T cell receptor beta chains were read from a single sample in a study of T cells in Graves' hyperthyroidism and ophthalmopathy. TCRdb reprocessed the multiplex PCR reads via MiXCR and lists one record per CDR3 protein. The data contain about 200,000 distinct CDR3 sequences, around a sixth of them singletons. The sample taken for sequencing was blood. These receptors were collected from a woman aged 45-65 years with Graves' hyperthyroidism. The CDR3 runs from the conserved cysteine through the conserved F or W. A D gene is named only where the DNA matches it firmly. A clone size is listed for some rows: how often the clone was seen (once, few, many), or a class if it is expanded.

V gene	D gene	J gene	clone size	CDR3 protein	CDR3 DNA
TRBV27	TRBD1	TRBJ1-6	many	CASSFRQGFSPLHF	TGTGCCAGCAGTTTCCGACAGGGTTTTTCACCCCTCCACTTT
TRBV3-1	TRBD1	TRBJ2-2	many	CASRRQGSGHTGELFF	TGTGCCAGCAGAAGACAGGGAAGTGGGCACACCGGGGAGCTGTTTTTT
TRBV19	TRBD1	TRBJ1-1	-	CASSIQDRGAAEAFF	TGTGCCAGTAGTATCCAGGACAGGGGAGCGGCTGAAGCTTTCTTT
TRBV14	-	TRBJ2-7	many	CASSQEVGNTYEQYF	TGTGCCAGCAGCCAAGAGGTGGGAAACACTTACGAGCAGTACTTC
TRBV12-3/TRBV12-4	-	TRBJ1-6	many	CASSLDSSYNSPLHF	TGTGCCAGCAGCCTCGACAGTTCCTATAATTCACCCCTCCACTTT
TRBV6-1	-	TRBJ1-2	many	CASSRGGIQNYGYTF	TGTGCCAGCAGCCGAGGTGGGATTCAGAACTATGGCTACACCTTC
TRBV3-1	-	TRBJ1-6	-	CASSQEGRNSPLHF	TGTGCCAGCAGCCAAGAAGGGCGTAATTCACCCCTCCACTTT
TRBV7-8	-	TRBJ1-4	-	CASSLDQADNEKLFF	TGTGCCAGCAGCCTAGACCAAGCGGACAATGAAAAACTGTTTTTT
TRBV20-1	TRBD2	TRBJ2-1	-	CSAGLAGGPVDEQFF	TGCAGTGCGGGACTAGCGGGAGGGCCGGTCGATGAGCAGTTCTTC
TRBV5-1	TRBD1	TRBJ2-5	-	CASSLGTGSGETQYF	TGCGCCAGCAGCTTGGGGACAGGGAGCGGAGAGACCCAGTACTTC
TRBV10-3	-	TRBJ2-1	many	CAIKVGGDEQFF	TGTGCCATCAAGGTCGGCGGCGATGAGCAGTTCTTC
TRBV20-1	TRBD1	TRBJ1-6	few	CSARGDRAYSPLHF	TGCAGTGCTAGAGGGGACAGGGCTTATTCACCCCTCCACTTT
TRBV7-9	-	TRBJ2-7	many	CASSLGDISYEQYF	TGTGCCAGCAGCTTAGGGGACATCTCCTACGAGCAGTACTTC
TRBV27	TRBD2	TRBJ2-1	many	CASKKTGTSGRNEQFF	TGTGCCAGCAAGAAGACCGGGACTAGCGGGAGAAATGAGCAGTTCTTC
TRBV20-1	-	TRBJ1-3	-	CSASHHRLDNLFAFPGNTIYF	TGCAGTGCTAGCCACCACCGACTGGACAACCTGTTCGCATTTCCTGGAAACACCATATATTTT
TRBV20-1	TRBD2	TRBJ2-3	-	CSASMQAGDGADTQYF	TGCAGTGCTAGCATGCAAGCGGGAGATGGGGCAGATACGCAGTATTTT
TRBV3-1	-	TRBJ2-2	-	CASSQDPGQNTGELFF	TGTGCCAGCAGCCAAGATCCCGGACAGAACACCGGGGAGCTGTTTTTT
TRBV6-2/TRBV6-3	TRBD2	TRBJ2-7	many	CASSHTLAGGRYEQYF	TGTGCCAGCAGTCATACTCTAGCGGGAGGGCGCTACGAGCAGTACTTC
TRBV28	-	TRBJ2-7	-	CASSEGRILYEQYF	TGTGCCAGCAGTGAGGGAAGGATCCTATACGAGCAGTACTTC
TRBV7-8	TRBD2	TRBJ2-1	many	CASSLIGSPRGNEQFF	TGTGCCAGCAGCTTAATAGGGAGCCCGCGGGGGAATGAGCAGTTCTTC
TRBV29-1	-	TRBJ1-4	-	CSAGGGTENEKLFF	TGCAGCGCCGGGGGGGGGACGGAAAATGAAAAACTGTTTTTT
TRBV5-1	-	TRBJ2-5	-	CASSLRQAKETQYF	TGCGCCAGCAGCTTGCGACAGGCCAAAGAGACCCAGTACTTC
TRBV2	-	TRBJ2-2	many	CASSTPTGPNTGELFF	TGTGCCAGCAGTACACCGACAGGTCCTAACACCGGGGAGCTGTTTTTT
TRBV27	TRBD2	TRBJ2-2	few	CASSARLAVNTGELFF	TGTGCCAGCAGTGCAAGACTAGCGGTGAACACCGGGGAGCTGTTTTTT
TRBV28	-	TRBJ1-4	-	CASSFLSVATNEKLFF	TGTGCCAGCAGTTTTCTCTCTGTTGCAACTAATGAAAAACTGTTTTTT
TRBV7-3	-	TRBJ1-2	many	CASSQNKGPGYTF	TGTGCCAGCAGCCAAAATAAGGGGCCGGGCTACACCTTC
TRBV6-1	TRBD1	TRBJ1-5	-	CASSRGQGRNQPQHF	TGTGCCAGCAGTCGCGGACAGGGACGGAATCAGCCCCAGCATTTT
TRBV20-1	TRBD1	TRBJ1-4	many	CSARQGAGNEKLFF	TGCAGTGCTAGACAGGGGGCGGGAAATGAAAAACTGTTTTTT
TRBV20-1	TRBD1	TRBJ1-2	once	CSADPRQGDYGYTF	TGCAGTGCTGACCCCCGACAGGGAGACTATGGCTACACCTTC
TRBV20-1	TRBD1	TRBJ2-7	-	CSARGVGQGGYEQYF	TGCAGTGCTAGGGGTGTAGGACAGGGTGGATACGAGCAGTACTTC
TRBV27	-	TRBJ1-5	many	CASRDRGQPQHF	TGTGCCAGCAGAGACAGAGGGCAGCCCCAGCATTTT
TRBV5-1	TRBD1	TRBJ2-2	-	CASSPRTGGSGGELFF	TGCGCCAGCAGCCCTCGGACAGGGGGATCGGGCGGGGAGCTGTTTTTT
TRBV7-2	-	TRBJ2-7	once	CASSKEAGGAFEQYF	TGTGCCAGCAGCAAGGAGGCAGGGGGGGCGTTCGAGCAGTACTTC
TRBV7-9	TRBD2	TRBJ2-1	-	CASSSHDLAGLAAEQFF	TGTGCCAGCAGCTCCCATGATCTAGCGGGCCTCGCCGCGGAGCAGTTCTTC
TRBV5-4	TRBD1	TRBJ2-3	many	CASSLQGAEDTQYF	TGTGCCAGCAGCTTACAGGGGGCCGAGGATACGCAGTATTTT
TRBV5-1	-	TRBJ2-1	many	CASSLAMGVYNEQFF	TGCGCCAGCAGCTTGGCCATGGGGGTGTACAATGAGCAGTTCTTC
TRBV7-9	TRBD1	TRBJ1-5	few	CASSLPGQGKPQHF	TGTGCCAGCAGCCTACCGGGACAGGGTAAGCCCCAGCATTTT
TRBV20-1	-	TRBJ2-1	-	CSARDLVNEQFF	TGCAGTGCTAGGGACCTAGTCAATGAGCAGTTCTTC
TRBV5-8	-	TRBJ2-3	-	CASRGRVYTDTQYF	TGTGCCAGCAGGGGCAGGGTGTACACAGATACGCAGTATTTT
TRBV13	TRBD2	TRBJ2-1	many	CASSLRVGTSGDWYNEQFF	TGTGCCAGCAGCTTGCGTGTTGGGACTAGCGGGGACTGGTACAATGAGCAGTTCTTC
TRBV7-2	TRBD2	TRBJ2-5	few	CASSYRLAGGQETQYF	TGTGCCAGCAGCTATCGACTAGCGGGAGGACAAGAGACCCAGTACTTC
TRBV5-1	TRBD1	TRBJ1-4	-	CASSPWQGDDEKLFF	TGCGCCAGCAGCCCCTGGCAGGGGGATGATGAAAAACTGTTTTTT
TRBV20-1	-	TRBJ2-3	many	CSARGGTTADTQYF	TGCAGTGCCAGGGGGGGGACTACGGCAGATACGCAGTATTTT
TRBV11-2	TRBD2	TRBJ2-1	-	CASSLRSGRSPYNEQFF	TGTGCCAGCAGCTTAAGGAGCGGGAGGAGTCCCTACAATGAGCAGTTCTTC
TRBV10-1	-	TRBJ2-7	-	CASSQGMMGYEQYF	TGCGCCAGCAGTCAGGGGATGATGGGCTACGAGCAGTACTTC